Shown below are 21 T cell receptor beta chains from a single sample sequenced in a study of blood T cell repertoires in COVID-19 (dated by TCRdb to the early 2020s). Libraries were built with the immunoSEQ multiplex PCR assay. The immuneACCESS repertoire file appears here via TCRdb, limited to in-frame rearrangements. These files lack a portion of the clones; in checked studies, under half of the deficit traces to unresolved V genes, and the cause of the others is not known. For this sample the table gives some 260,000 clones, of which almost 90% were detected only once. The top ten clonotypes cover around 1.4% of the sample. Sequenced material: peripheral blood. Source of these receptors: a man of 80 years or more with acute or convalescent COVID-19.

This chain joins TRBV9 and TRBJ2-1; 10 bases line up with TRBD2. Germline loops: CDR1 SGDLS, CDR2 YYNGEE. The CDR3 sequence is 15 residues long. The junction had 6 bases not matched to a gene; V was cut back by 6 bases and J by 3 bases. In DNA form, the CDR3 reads TGTGCCAGCACCTCTAGCGGGAGTTACTACAATGAGCAGTTCTTC. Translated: CASTSSGSYYNEQFF.

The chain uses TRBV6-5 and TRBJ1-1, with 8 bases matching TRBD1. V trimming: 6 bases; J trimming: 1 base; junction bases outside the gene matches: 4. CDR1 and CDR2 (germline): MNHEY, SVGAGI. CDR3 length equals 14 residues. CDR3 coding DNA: TGTGCCAGCAGACAGGGGGGAGGGAACACTGAAGCTTTCTTT. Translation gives CASRQGGGNTEAFF.

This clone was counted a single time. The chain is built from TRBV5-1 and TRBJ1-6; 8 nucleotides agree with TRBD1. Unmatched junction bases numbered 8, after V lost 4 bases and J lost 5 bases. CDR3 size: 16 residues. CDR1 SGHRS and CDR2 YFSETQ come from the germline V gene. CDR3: CASSPDRGQNNSPLHF. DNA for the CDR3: TGCGCCAGCAGCCCAGACAGGGGTCAGAATAATTCACCCCTCCACTTT.

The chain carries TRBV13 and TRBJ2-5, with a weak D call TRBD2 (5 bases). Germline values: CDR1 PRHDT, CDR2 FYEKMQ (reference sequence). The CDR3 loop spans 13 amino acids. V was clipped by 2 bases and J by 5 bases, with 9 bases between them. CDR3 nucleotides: TGTGCCAGCAGCTTACTAGCTGCGGAGACCCAGTACTTC. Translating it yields CASSLLAAETQYF.

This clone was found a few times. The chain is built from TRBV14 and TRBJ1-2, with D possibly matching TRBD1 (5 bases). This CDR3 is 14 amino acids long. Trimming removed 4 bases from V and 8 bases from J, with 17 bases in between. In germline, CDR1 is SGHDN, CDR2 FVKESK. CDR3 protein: CASSPQGIPMGYTF. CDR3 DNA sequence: TGTGCCAGCAGCCCGCAGGGTATTCCTATGGGCTACACCTTC.

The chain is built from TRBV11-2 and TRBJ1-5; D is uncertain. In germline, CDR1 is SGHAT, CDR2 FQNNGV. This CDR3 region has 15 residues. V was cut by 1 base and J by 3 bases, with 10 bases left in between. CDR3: CASSLGGGYNQPQHF. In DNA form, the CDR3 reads TGTGCCAGCAGCTTAGGGGGAGGTTACAATCAGCCCCAGCATTTT.

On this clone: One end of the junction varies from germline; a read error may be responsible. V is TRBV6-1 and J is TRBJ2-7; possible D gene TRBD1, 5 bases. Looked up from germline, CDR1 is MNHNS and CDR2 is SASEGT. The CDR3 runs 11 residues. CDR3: CASSEGFRVHF. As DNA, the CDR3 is TGTGCCAGCAGTGAAGGGTTCAGGGTTCACTTC.

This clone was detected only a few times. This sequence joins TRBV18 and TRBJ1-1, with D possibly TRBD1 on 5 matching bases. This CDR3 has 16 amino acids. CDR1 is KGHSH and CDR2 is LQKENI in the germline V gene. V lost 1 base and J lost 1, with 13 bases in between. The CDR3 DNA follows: TGTGCCAGCTCACCACGGGGTGGGGGGTCGAACACTGAAGCTTTCTTT. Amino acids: CASSPRGGGSNTEAFF.

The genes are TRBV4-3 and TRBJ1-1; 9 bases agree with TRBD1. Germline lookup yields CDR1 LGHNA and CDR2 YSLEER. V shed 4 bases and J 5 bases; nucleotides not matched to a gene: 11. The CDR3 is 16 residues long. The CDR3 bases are TGCGCCAGCAGCCGAGGTTCAGACAGGGGGTTGACTGAAGCTTTCTTT. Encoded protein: CASSRGSDRGLTEAFF.

In nucleotides, the CDR3 is TGTGCCAGCAGCCCAACCCCAATAGCGGGGGCGCTAGGGCATGAGCAGTTCTTC. Translated: CASSPTPIAGALGHEQFF. The J gene is TRBJ2-1, the V gene TRBV4-2; 9 bases fit TRBD2. This CDR3 region has 18 residues. V gave up 4 bases and J gave up 8 bases; unmatched junction bases: 18. Germline-derived CDR1 and CDR2 are LGHNA and YNFKEQ.

CDR3 amino acids: CARSLGRTGIRTGELFF. The CDR3 coding sequence is TGTGCCAGAAGCTTGGGGAGAACAGGGATTCGAACCGGGGAGCTGTTTTTT. V and J are TRBV5-3 and TRBJ2-2; the D gene is possibly TRBD1 (6 bases). TRBV5-3 is flagged as an ORF with uncertain function. The length of the CDR3 is 17 residues. V shed 0 bases and J shed 5 bases, with 17 bases lying between them.

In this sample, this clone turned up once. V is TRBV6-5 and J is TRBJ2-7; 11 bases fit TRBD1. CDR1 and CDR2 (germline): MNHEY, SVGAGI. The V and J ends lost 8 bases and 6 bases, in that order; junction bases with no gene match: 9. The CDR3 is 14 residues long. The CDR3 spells CASGSGTGGSEQYF. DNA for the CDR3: TGTGCCAGCGGCTCAGGGACAGGGGGAAGCGAGCAGTACTTC.

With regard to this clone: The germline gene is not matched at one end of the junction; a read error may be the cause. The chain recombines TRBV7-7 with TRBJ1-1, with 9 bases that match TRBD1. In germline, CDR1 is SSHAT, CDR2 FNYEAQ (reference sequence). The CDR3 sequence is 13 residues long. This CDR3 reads CASSPRQGAEAFF. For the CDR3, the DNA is TGTGCTAGCAGCCCTCGACAGGGGGCTGAAGCTTTCTTT.

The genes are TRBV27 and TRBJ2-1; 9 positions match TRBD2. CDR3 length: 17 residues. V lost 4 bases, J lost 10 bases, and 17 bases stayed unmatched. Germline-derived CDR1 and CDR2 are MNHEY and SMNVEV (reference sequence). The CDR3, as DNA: TGTGCCAGCAGTTCCTTTGATAGCGGGGGTCCGGAGCACGAGCAGTTCTTC. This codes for CASSSFDSGGPEHEQFF.

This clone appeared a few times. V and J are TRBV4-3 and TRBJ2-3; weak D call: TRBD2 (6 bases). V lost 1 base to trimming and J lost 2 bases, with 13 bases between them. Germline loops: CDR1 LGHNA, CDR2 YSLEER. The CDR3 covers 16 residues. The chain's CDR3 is CASSQAAAGNTDTQYF. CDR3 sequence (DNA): TGCGCCAGCAGCCAAGCAGCGGCGGGGAACACAGATACGCAGTATTTT.

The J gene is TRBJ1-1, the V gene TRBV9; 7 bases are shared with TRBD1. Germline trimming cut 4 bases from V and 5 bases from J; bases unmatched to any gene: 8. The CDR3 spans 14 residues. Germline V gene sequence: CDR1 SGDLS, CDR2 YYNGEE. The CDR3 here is CASSPGDSRTEAFF. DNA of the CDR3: TGTGCCAGCAGCCCAGGGGACAGCAGGACTGAAGCTTTCTTT.

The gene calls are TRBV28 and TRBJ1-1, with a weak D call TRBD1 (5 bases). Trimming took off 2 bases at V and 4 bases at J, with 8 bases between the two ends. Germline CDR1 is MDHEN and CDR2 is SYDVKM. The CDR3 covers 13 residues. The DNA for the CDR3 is TGTGCCAGCAGTTTACAGGGTCGCACTGAAGCTTTCTTT. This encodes CASSLQGRTEAFF. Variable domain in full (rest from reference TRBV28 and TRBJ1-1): DVKVTQSSRYLVKRTGEKVFLECVQDMDHENMFWYRQDPGLGLRLIYFSYDVKMKEKGDIPEGYSVSREKKERFSLILESASTNQTSMYLCASSLQGRTEAFFGQGTRLTVV.

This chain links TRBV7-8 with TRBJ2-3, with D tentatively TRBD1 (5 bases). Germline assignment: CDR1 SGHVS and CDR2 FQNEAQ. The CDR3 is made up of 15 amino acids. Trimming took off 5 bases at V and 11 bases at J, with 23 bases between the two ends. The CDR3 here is CASSPRVAGHRWQYF. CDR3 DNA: TGTGCCAGCAGCCCCAGGGTAGCCGGGCACAGATGGCAGTATTTT.

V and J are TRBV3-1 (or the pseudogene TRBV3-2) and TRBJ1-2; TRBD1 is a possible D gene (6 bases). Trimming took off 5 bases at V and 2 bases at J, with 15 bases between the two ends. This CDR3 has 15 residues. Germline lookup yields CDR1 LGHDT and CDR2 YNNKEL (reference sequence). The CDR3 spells CASSRGQGLNYGYTF. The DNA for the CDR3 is TGTGCCAGCAGCAGAGGGCAGGGGTTAAACTATGGCTACACCTTC.

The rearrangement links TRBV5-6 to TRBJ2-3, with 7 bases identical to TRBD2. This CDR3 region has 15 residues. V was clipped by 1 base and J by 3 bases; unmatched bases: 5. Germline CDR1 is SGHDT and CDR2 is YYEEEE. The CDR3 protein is CASSLLTSETDTQYF. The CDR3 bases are TGTGCCAGCAGCTTGCTCACTAGCGAAACAGATACGCAGTATTTT.

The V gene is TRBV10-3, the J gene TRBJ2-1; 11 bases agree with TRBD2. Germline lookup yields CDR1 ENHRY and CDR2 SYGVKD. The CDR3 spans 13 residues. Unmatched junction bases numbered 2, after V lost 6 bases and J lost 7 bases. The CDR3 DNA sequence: TGTGCCATCAGCGTAGCGGGAGGGAATGAGCAGTTCTTC. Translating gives CAISVAGGNEQFF.